This is a list of T cell receptor beta chains from one sample in a study of T cell responses to AZD1222 COVID-19 vaccine. TCRdb's copy holds only in-frame clones and misses some; the assay was immunoSEQ multiplex PCR. The sample consists of over 150,000 clones, about nine tenths of them appearing once. Sequenced here: peripheral blood, sampled on day 0 of AZD1222 vaccination. These receptor sequences come from an adult in good health. Each CDR3 is given with its conserved first and last residue. D genes are given only for firm matches. Rows give clone size only sometimes, using once, few, many, or a class for an expanded clone.

TRBJ2-7	TRBV3-1/TRBV3-2	NA	NA	CASSTRQGGYEQYF	TGTGCCAGCAGCACCCGACAGGGAGGCTACGAGCAGTACTTC
TRBJ1-2	TRBV24-1	TRBD1	NA	CATSDLQGGRGLNGHGYTF	TGTGCCACCAGTGATTTGCAGGGGGGGCGGGGCCTAAACGGCCATGGCTACACCTTC
TRBJ2-1	TRBV7-9	TRBD2	few	CASSRRQAGAGNEQFF	TGTGCCAGCAGTCGGAGACAAGCGGGGGCAGGCAATGAGCAGTTCTTC
TRBJ1-1	TRBV18	TRBD1	NA	CASSPQGQGLNTEAFF	TGTGCCAGCTCACCACAGGGACAGGGGCTTAACACTGAAGCTTTCTTT
TRBJ1-1	TRBV6-1	TRBD1	few	CASSEVPGQGGGGEAFF	TGTGCCAGCAGTGAAGTCCCGGGACAGGGAGGAGGTGGTGAAGCTTTCTTT
TRBJ1-2	TRBV6-1	NA	NA	CASSEPPNYGYTF	TGTGCCAGCAGTGAACCTCCGAACTATGGCTACACCTTC
TRBJ1-1	TRBV9	NA	NA	CASSVAGQMNTEAFF	TGTGCCAGCAGCGTAGCCGGGCAAATGAACACTGAAGCTTTCTTT
TRBJ1-5	TRBV4-1	NA	NA	CASSQERTNNQPQHF	TGCGCCAGCAGCCAGGAAAGGACCAACAATCAGCCCCAGCATTTT
TRBJ1-1	TRBV28	NA	once	CASSLGGWNTEAFF	TGTGCCAGCAGTTTAGGGGGCTGGAACACTGAAGCTTTCTTT
TRBJ2-1	TRBV28	NA	NA	CASSLGAIGQFF	TGTGCCAGCAGTTTAGGGGCAATCGGGCAGTTCTTC
TRBJ1-2	TRBV6-5	TRBD1	NA	CASSKTGNYGYTF	TGTGCCAGCAGCAAGACAGGGAACTATGGCTACACCTTC
TRBJ2-1	TRBV18	NA	once	CASSPNGDNEQFF	TGTGCCAGCTCACCGAACGGGGACAATGAGCAGTTCTTC
TRBJ2-2	TRBV4-3	TRBD2	NA	CASSQEGPSGGAKSGELFF	TGCGCCAGCAGCCAAGAAGGACCTAGCGGGGGGGCTAAGTCCGGGGAGCTGTTTTTT
TRBJ1-3	TRBV21-1	NA	NA	CASSKVLGSRTGNTIYF	TGTGCCAGCAGCAAAGTGCTGGGGAGTAGAACTGGAAACACCATATATTTT
TRBJ2-7	TRBV5-4	NA	NA	CASSSPGSMSYEQYF	TGTGCCAGCAGCTCACCGGGATCGATGAGCTACGAGCAGTACTTC
TRBJ1-3	TRBV6-5	NA	once	CASIKNGNTIYF	TGTGCCAGCATCAAGAACGGAAACACCATATATTTT
TRBJ1-1	TRBV10-2	NA	NA	CASSGDRRGTEAFF	TGCGCCAGCAGTGGGGACCGGCGGGGGACTGAAGCTTTCTTT
TRBJ2-1	TRBV5-1	TRBD1	once	CASSLTGDTGYNEQFF	TGCGCCAGCAGCTTGACAGGGGACACGGGTTACAATGAGCAGTTCTTC
TRBJ1-3	TRBV4-1	NA	NA	CASSQDGWGFSGNTIYF	TGCGCCAGCAGCCAGGATGGATGGGGGTTCTCTGGAAACACCATATATTTT
TRBJ2-3	TRBV24-1	TRBD1	NA	CATSDPSTGGFMNTQYF	TGTGCCACCAGTGACCCGTCGACAGGGGGGTTTATGAATACGCAGTATTTT
TRBJ2-2	TRBV6-4	NA	few	CASSDSENTGELFF	TGTGCCAGCAGTGACTCAGAGAACACCGGGGAGCTGTTTTTT
TRBJ1-1	TRBV9	NA	NA	CASSVDPSGAMNTEAFF	TGTGCCAGCAGCGTAGACCCCTCCGGGGCTATGAACACTGAAGCTTTCTTT
TRBJ1-6	TRBV3-1/TRBV3-2	NA	NA	CASSQGSNNSPLHF	TGTGCCAGCAGCCAAGGTTCCAATAATTCACCCCTCCACTTT
TRBJ1-1	TRBV7-8	NA	NA	CASSSGGQQVMVPEAFF	TGTGCCAGCAGCTCGGGGGGCCAACAGGTCATGGTCCCTGAAGCTTTCTTT
TRBJ2-1	TRBV24-1	TRBD2	NA	CAISLAGGSYNEQFF	TGTGCCATCTCCCTCGCGGGGGGCTCCTACAATGAGCAGTTCTTC
TRBJ1-6	TRBV3-1/TRBV3-2	NA	NA	CASSQDTQVSYNSPLHF	TGTGCCAGCAGCCAAGATACACAGGTTTCCTATAATTCACCCCTCCACTTT
TRBJ1-2	TRBV6-1	TRBD1	once	CASSDASTGGNYTF	TGTGCCAGCAGTGACGCGAGTACAGGGGGTAACTACACCTTC
TRBJ1-2	TRBV9	TRBD1	NA	CASSVAPTGGNYGYTF	TGTGCCAGCAGCGTAGCCCCGACAGGGGGAAACTATGGCTACACCTTC
TRBJ1-6	TRBV27	NA	NA	CASSRSTDSPLHF	TGTGCCAGCAGTAGGAGTACTGATTCACCCCTCCACTTT
TRBJ1-1	TRBV18	TRBD1	NA	CASSPYRPGTGENTEAFF	TGTGCCAGCTCACCTTACAGGCCGGGGACAGGGGAGAACACTGAAGCTTTCTTT
TRBJ1-1	TRBV4-1	NA	NA	CASSQQQGRDTEAFF	TGCGCCAGCAGCCAACAGCAGGGTCGCGACACTGAAGCTTTCTTT
TRBJ2-7	TRBV27	NA	NA	CASSSIVPPEQYF	TGTGCCAGCAGTTCGATCGTCCCCCCCGAGCAGTACTTC
TRBJ2-3	TRBV27	TRBD1	NA	CASSHGTGREDTQYF	TGTGCCAGCAGCCACGGGACAGGGAGGGAAGATACGCAGTATTTT
TRBJ1-2	TRBV24-1	TRBD1	NA	CATSDPRQGNGYTF	TGTGCCACCAGTGACCCCCGACAGGGTAATGGCTACACCTTC
TRBJ1-3	TRBV6-6	NA	once	CASSSHRVTGNTIYF	TGTGCCAGCAGTTCACACAGGGTTACTGGAAACACCATATATTTT
TRBJ1-5	TRBV28	NA	once	CASSEDRLSNQPQHF	TGTGCCAGCAGCGAGGACAGACTAAGCAATCAGCCCCAGCATTTT
TRBJ1-2	TRBV19	TRBD1	NA	CASSMASGQGFYGYTF	TGTGCCAGTAGTATGGCGTCGGGACAGGGATTCTATGGCTACACCTTC
TRBJ1-5	TRBV18	NA	NA	CASSPQGPQGQPQHF	TGTGCCAGCTCACCACAAGGGCCGCAGGGTCAGCCCCAGCATTTT
TRBJ1-1	TRBV5-4	TRBD1	NA	CASSLSPRGSTEAFF	TGTGCCAGCAGTTTAAGCCCCAGGGGGTCCACTGAAGCTTTCTTT
TRBJ2-5	TRBV5-4	TRBD2	NA	CASSFGLAKETQYF	TGTGCCAGCAGTTTCGGACTAGCGAAAGAGACCCAGTACTTC